This T cell receptor beta chain was sequenced for a study of control samples from healthy donors and cancer patients (dated by TCRdb to 2020 to 2022). Concerning this clone itself: Its recognized antigen is unknown. Base qualities are missing; no much larger clone stands one base away.

The library relied on the immunoSEQ multiplex PCR assay. TCRdb provides this immuneACCESS table in a form limited to in-frame rearrangements. Some clones are lacking; in checked studies, under half of them reflect an unresolved V gene, and why the rest are absent is not known. The sample profile shows some 120,000 clones; over 90% of them were found once. The ten largest make up roughly 2.6% of the sample. CDR1 and CDR2 (MDHEN, SYDVKM) derive from the germline V gene. The CDR3 starts with the cysteine, ends with the phenylalanine, and has 18 residues. CDR3 DNA is the only sequence kept; it has 54 bases, read in frame from the first base. Between the V and J ends, shortened by 2 bases and 2 bases respectively, the junction contains 20 bases.

The source of this sequence is a man younger than 45 in good health. What was sequenced was blood. Rearrangement joined TRBV28 to TRBJ2-3, with the D gene uncertain. This receptor carries the CDR3 CASSLVILAGPFTDTQYF. The DNA is as follows: TGTGCCAGCAGTTTAGTTATTTTGGCCGGACCTTTCACAGATACGCAGTATTTT.